Below, 20 T cell receptor beta chains from the same sample are listed, as sequenced in a study of blood T cells in healthy people across ages. With a J-beta primer mix and a sample-barcoded 5' primer, a second PCR ran about 6 to 11 cycles. MiXCR was run by TCRdb on the 5' RACE reads, yielding one entry per CDR3 protein. The sample lists over 700,000 distinct CDR3 sequences, approximately 55% occurring once. The sample was blood. The receptor source for this set is a man older than 75 in good health.

The rearrangement links TRBV5-1 to TRBJ2-5, with a tentative D call TRBD2 (5 bases). Per the germline V gene, CDR1 is SGHRS and CDR2 is YFSETQ. The length of the CDR3 is 14 residues. V lost 0 bases and J lost 5, with 11 bases in between. CDR3 residues: CASSLEASGETQYF. The CDR3 nucleotides read TGCGCCAGCAGCTTGGAAGCATCGGGGGAGACCCAGTACTTC.

This clonotype was observed a handful of times. The rearrangement joins TRBV7-2 to TRBJ2-1; no clear D. The germline V gene has CDR1 SGHTA and CDR2 FQGNSA. There are 15 residues in the CDR3. V lost 2 bases, J lost 10 bases, and 18 bases lay in between. CDR3 in DNA: TGTGCCAGCAGCTTAAATTTTGGTGGCGGAGCCGAGCAGTTCTTC. The encoded protein is CASSLNFGGGAEQFF.

In its sample, this clonotype was seen many times. This chain links TRBV14 with TRBJ2-7, with TRBD1 matching over 10 bases. The length of the CDR3 is 15 residues. The germline V gene encodes CDR1 SGHDN and CDR2 FVKESK. Germline trimming cut 4 bases from V and 2 bases from J; bases unmatched to any gene: 5. This chain's CDR3 is CASSLRDRGAYEQYF. The CDR3 coding sequence is TGTGCCAGCAGCCTCCGGGACAGGGGAGCCTACGAGCAGTACTTC. Supplemented by reference TRBV14 and TRBJ2-7, the full variable domain reads EAGVTQFPSHSVIEKGQTVTLRCDPISGHDNLYWYRRVMGKEIKFLLHFVKESKQDESGMPNNRFLAERTGGTYSTLKVQPAELEDSGVYFCASSLRDRGAYEQYFGPGTRLTVT.

The V gene is TRBV6-1, the J gene TRBJ1-2; no clear D. Germline CDR1 reads MNHNS; CDR2 reads SASEGT. The CDR3 is made up of 14 amino acids. Trimming left V 1 base short and J 0 bases short, with 6 bases between. The CDR3 region has the DNA TGTGCCAGCAGTGAAGGCAGTACTAACTATGGCTACACCTTC. This codes for CASSEGSTNYGYTF.

As concerns this clonotype: This may stem from a read error, because a much larger clone lies one nucleotide away. This chain connects TRBV29-1 to TRBJ2-5, with D perhaps TRBD2 (6 bases). The CDR3 is 12 residues long. The germline gives CDR1 SQVTM, CDR2 ANQGSEA. CDR3 sequence: CIVEEGGETQYF. CDR3 coding DNA: TGCATCGTTGAGGAGGGAGGAGAGACCCAGTACTTC.

The V gene is TRBV9, the J gene TRBJ2-6; D not resolved. Trimming cost V 4 bases and J 0 bases, with 14 bases left between them. This CDR3 has 17 residues. Looked up from germline, CDR1 is SGDLS and CDR2 is YYNGEE. In nucleotides, the CDR3 is TGTGCCAGCAGCCCCGCAATCCTCAACTCTGGGGCCAACGTCCTGACTTTC. Its protein is CASSPAILNSGANVLTF.

The J gene is TRBJ2-7, the V gene TRBV6-6, with TRBD1 matching 7 bases. The junction had 9 bases not matched to a gene; V was cut back by 5 bases and J by 2 bases. The CDR3 is 15 residues long. In germline, CDR1 is MNHNY, CDR2 SVGAGI (reference sequence). The CDR3 reads CASSDRDRNPYEQYF. CDR3 nucleotides: TGTGCCAGCAGTGACCGGGACAGAAACCCCTACGAGCAGTACTTC.

The chain is built from TRBV5-1 and TRBJ2-5, with D unresolved. CDR3 length: 14 residues. The germline V and J ends were trimmed by 1 base and 3 bases, with 10 bases remaining between them. CDR1 and CDR2 from the germline V gene are SGHRS and YFSETQ. The chain's CDR3 is CASSLSPGKETQYF. CDR3 sequence (DNA): TGCGCCAGCAGCTTGTCCCCCGGAAAAGAGACCCAGTACTTC.

The gene calls are TRBV4-3 and TRBJ1-2; maybe TRBD1 (6 bases). The CDR3 runs to 15 residues. The V gene lost 0 bases and the J gene lost 4 bases, with 12 bases spanning the gap. CDR1 and CDR2 (germline): LGHNA, YSLEER. In DNA form, the CDR3 reads TGCGCCAGCAGCCAAGAGGGGGCGACGGCCTATGGCTACACCTTC. It yields the protein CASSQEGATAYGYTF.

This clonotype has a single count. The J gene is TRBJ2-5, the V gene TRBV3-1; D remains ambiguous. The end of the DNA fits TRBJ2-7 better, so the J call may be wrong. This CDR3 has 13 residues. Germline CDR1 is LGHDT and CDR2 is YNNKEL (reference sequence). CDR3 nucleotide sequence: TGTGCCAGCAGCCAAGGGCTCCCCGGCGAGCAGTACTTC. It translates to CASSQGLPGEQYF.

V and J are TRBV24-1 and TRBJ1-1; perhaps TRBD1 as D (6 bases). V lost 3 bases and J 8 bases, leaving 12 bases between the germline ends. The germline V gene has CDR1 KGHDR and CDR2 SFDVKD. The CDR3 totals 13 residues. The CDR3 protein is CATSDTRQAEAFF. DNA for the CDR3: TGTGCCACCAGTGATACAAGACAGGCCGAAGCTTTCTTT.

There are a few counts of this clonotype. The genes are TRBV18 and TRBJ1-2; 8 nucleotides line up with TRBD1. The V gene end was trimmed by 0 bases and the J gene end by 3 bases; junction bases not matched to a gene: 3. CDR1 KGHSH and CDR2 LQKENI come from the germline V gene. This CDR3 comprises 15 residues. CDR3 in amino acids: CASSPPDREYYGYTF. The CDR3 bases are TGTGCCAGCTCACCACCGGACAGGGAATACTATGGCTACACCTTC.

This chain's CDR3 is CSAGGGRLYNEQFF. CDR3 DNA sequence: TGCAGTGCCGGCGGGGGGAGGCTCTACAATGAGCAGTTCTTC. The chain couples TRBV20-1 to TRBJ2-1, with 8 bases that match TRBD2. V dropped 6 bases and J dropped 3; count of bases not matched to a gene: 7. This CDR3 comprises 14 residues. Germline V CDR1 and CDR2: DFQATT, SNEGSKA (reference sequence).

This clonotype was seen ten or more times. V gene TRBV29-1 combines with J gene TRBJ2-6, with D possibly matching TRBD2 (6 bases). Germline V gene data show CDR1 as SQVTM and CDR2 as ANQGSEA. Trimming took 3 bases from V and 1 from J, leaving 7 bases between them. The CDR3 loop spans 14 amino acids. CDR3 region: CSVEGGSGANVLTF. The CDR3 nucleotides are TGCAGCGTTGAGGGGGGTTCTGGGGCCAACGTCCTGACTTTC.

The chain recombines TRBV4-1 with TRBJ1-2; a possible D gene is TRBD1 (5 bases). V dropped 0 bases and J dropped 3 bases, with 17 bases sitting between them. This CDR3 is 17 amino acids long. Germline loops: CDR1 MGHRA, CDR2 YSYEKL. In DNA, the CDR3 is TGCGCCAGCAGCCAAGATGAGTGGGGACGGCTTGACTATGGCTACACCTTC. Translating gives CASSQDEWGRLDYGYTF.

This chain connects TRBV20-1 to TRBJ1-6, with D perhaps matching TRBD1 (5 bases). Per the germline V gene, CDR1 is DFQATT and CDR2 is SNEGSKA (reference sequence). V lost 3 bases and J 9 bases, leaving 12 bases between the germline ends. The length of the CDR3 is 13 residues. The CDR3 spells CSARGEGISPLHF. The CDR3 DNA reads TGCAGTGCTAGGGGAGAGGGGATTTCACCCCTCCACTTT.

The chain carries TRBV28 and TRBJ2-3; D may be TRBD2 (6 bases). With 10 bases removed from V and 14 bases from J, the gap between germline ends came to 25 bases. Looked up from germline, CDR1 is MDHEN and CDR2 is SYDVKM. There are 13 residues in the CDR3. The CDR3 nucleotides read TGTGCCATCCTGGCGGGGACTCGCAGATACGCGTATTTT. Translating it yields CAILAGTRRYAYF.

This clonotype was recorded a few times. Its ends do not fully match the called genes, so a read error is possible. This chain joins TRBV18 and TRBJ1-1; D is unresolved. CDR1 is KGHSH and CDR2 is LQKENI in the germline V gene. CDR3 length: 13 residues. The CDR3 protein is CASSPKANTEAFF. For the CDR3, the DNA is TGTGCCAGCTCACCCAAGGCGAACACCGAAGCTTTCTTT.

The genes are TRBV4-3 and TRBJ2-3; no clear D. The germline V and J ends were trimmed by 0 bases and 2 bases, with 15 bases remaining between them. Germline CDR1 reads LGHNA; CDR2 reads YSLEER. CDR3 length: 17 amino acids. The CDR3: CASSQDPKQVYTDTQYF. The CDR3 bases are TGCGCCAGCAGCCAAGATCCCAAGCAGGTATACACAGATACGCAGTATTTT.

The sample holds a few counts of this clonotype. V and J are TRBV29-1 and TRBJ2-3; perhaps TRBD1 as D (6 bases). CDR1 SQVTM and CDR2 ANQGSEA come from the germline V gene. V lost 7 bases, J lost 3 bases, and 26 bases lay in between. The CDR3 extends over 17 amino acids. The DNA for the CDR3 is TGCAGCGGCCGAGGGCCCACCGGGACAAGGGTTACAGATACGCAGTATTTT. Encoded protein: CSGRGPTGTRVTDTQYF.